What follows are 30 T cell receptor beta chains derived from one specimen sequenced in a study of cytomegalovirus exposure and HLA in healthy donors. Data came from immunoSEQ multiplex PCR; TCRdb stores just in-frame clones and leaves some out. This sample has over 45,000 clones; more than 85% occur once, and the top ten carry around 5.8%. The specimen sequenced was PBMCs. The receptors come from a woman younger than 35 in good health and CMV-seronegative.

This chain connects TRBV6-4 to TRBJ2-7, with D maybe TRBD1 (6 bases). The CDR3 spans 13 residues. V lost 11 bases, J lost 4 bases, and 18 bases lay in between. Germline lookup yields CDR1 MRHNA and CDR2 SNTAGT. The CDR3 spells CASDPQTGYEQYF. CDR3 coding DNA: TGTGCCTCCGACCCCCAGACAGGTTACGAGCAGTACTTC.

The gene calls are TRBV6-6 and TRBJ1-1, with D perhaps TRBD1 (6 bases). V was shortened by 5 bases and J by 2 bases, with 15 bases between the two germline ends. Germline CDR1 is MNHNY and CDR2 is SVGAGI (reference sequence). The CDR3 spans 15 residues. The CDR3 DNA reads TGTGCCAGCAGTCCACCCGGGACAACCAACACTGAAGCTTTCTTT. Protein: CASSPPGTTNTEAFF.

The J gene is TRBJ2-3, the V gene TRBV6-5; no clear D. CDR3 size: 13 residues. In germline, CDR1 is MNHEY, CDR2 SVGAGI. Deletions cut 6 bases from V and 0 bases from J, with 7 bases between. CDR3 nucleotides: TGTGCCAGCAGGGGCAGGAGCACAGATACGCAGTATTTT. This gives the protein CASRGRSTDTQYF.

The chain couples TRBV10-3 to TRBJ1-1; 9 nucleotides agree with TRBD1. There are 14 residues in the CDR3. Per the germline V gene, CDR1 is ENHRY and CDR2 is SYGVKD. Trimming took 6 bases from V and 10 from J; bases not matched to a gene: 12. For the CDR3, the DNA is TGTGCCATCAGGGGAACAGGGGGCATCGATGGAGCTTTCTTT. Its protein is CAIRGTGGIDGAFF.

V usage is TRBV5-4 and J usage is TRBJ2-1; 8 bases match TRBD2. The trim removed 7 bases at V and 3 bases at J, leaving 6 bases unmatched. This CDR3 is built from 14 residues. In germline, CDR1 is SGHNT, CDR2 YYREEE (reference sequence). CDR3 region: CASGAGTSYNEQFF. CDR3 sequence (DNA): TGTGCCAGCGGGGCCGGGACTAGCTACAATGAGCAGTTCTTC.

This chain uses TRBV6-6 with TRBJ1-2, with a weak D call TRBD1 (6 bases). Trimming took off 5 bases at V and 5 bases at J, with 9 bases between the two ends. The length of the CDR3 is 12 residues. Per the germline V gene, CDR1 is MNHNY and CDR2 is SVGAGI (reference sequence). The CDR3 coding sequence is TGTGCCAGCAGTGACCAGGGGTATGGCTACACCTTC. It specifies CASSDQGYGYTF.

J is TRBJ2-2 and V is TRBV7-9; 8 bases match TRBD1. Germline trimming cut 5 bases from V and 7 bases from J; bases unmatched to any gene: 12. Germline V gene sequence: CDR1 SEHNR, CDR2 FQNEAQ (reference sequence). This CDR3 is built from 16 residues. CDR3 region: CASSALEQGDDGELFF. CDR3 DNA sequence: TGTGCCAGCAGCGCGCTTGAACAGGGGGACGACGGGGAGCTGTTTTTT. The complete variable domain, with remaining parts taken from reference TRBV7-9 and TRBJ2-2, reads DTGVSQNPRHKITKRGQNVTFRCDPISEHNRLYWYRQTLGQGPEFLTYFQNEAQLEKSRLLSDRFSAERPKGSFSTLEIQRTEQGDSAMYLCASSALEQGDDGELFFGEGSRLTVL.

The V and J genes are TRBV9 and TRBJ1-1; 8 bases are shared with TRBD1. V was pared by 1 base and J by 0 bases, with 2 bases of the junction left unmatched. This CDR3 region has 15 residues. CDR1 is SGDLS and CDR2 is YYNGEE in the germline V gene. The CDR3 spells CASSVSGGVNTEAFF. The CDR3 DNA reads TGTGCCAGCAGCGTATCAGGGGGCGTGAACACTGAAGCTTTCTTT.

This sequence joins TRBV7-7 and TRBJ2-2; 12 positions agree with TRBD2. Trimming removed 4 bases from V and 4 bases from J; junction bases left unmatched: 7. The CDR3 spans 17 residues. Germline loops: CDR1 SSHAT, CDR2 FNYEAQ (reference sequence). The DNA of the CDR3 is TGTGCCAGCAGCTCCTCGACTAGCGGGGGCGGCACCGGGGAGCTGTTTTTT. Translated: CASSSSTSGGGTGELFF.

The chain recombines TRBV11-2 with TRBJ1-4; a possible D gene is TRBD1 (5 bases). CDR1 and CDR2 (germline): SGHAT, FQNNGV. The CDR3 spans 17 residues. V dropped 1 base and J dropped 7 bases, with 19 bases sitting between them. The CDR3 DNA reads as TGTGCCAGCAGCTTAGTCGTCCGGGAGTTTGGGGGTGAAAAACTGTTTTTT. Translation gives CASSLVVREFGGEKLFF.

The CDR3 DNA reads TGTGCCAGCAGCTTGGCGGGAGCGGGGCCTTACAATGAGCAGTTCTTC. Amino acids: CASSLAGAGPYNEQFF. This chain links TRBV7-9 with TRBJ2-1; TRBD2 matches at 7 bases. Germline CDR1 SEHNR, CDR2 FQNEAQ (reference sequence). V gave up 3 bases and J gave up 4 bases; unmatched junction bases: 9. The CDR3 has 16 amino acids.

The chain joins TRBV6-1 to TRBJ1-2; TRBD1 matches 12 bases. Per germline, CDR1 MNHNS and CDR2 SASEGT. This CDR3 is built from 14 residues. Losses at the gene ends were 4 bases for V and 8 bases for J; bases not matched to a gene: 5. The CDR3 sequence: CASSGDRGLRGYTF. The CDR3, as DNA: TGTGCCAGCAGTGGGGACAGGGGGCTAAGGGGCTACACCTTC.

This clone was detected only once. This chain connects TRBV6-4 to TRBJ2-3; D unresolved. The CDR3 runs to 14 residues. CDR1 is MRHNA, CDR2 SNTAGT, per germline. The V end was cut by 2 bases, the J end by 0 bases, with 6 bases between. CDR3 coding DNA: TGTGCCAGCAGTGACGGCCCCAGCACAGATACGCAGTATTTT. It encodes CASSDGPSTDTQYF.

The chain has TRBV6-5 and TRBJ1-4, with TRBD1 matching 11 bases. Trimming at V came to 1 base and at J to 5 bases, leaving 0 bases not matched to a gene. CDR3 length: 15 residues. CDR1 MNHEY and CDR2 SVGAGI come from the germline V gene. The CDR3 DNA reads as TGTGCCAGCAGTTACTGGACAGGGGGCAATGAAAAACTGTTTTTT. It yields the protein CASSYWTGGNEKLFF.

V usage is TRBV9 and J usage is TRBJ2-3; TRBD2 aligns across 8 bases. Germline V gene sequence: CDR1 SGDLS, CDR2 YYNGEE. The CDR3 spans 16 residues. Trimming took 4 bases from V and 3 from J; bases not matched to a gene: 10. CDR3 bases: TGTGCCAGCAGCTTAACGACGGGGGGGAGGACAGATACGCAGTATTTT. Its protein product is CASSLTTGGRTDTQYF.

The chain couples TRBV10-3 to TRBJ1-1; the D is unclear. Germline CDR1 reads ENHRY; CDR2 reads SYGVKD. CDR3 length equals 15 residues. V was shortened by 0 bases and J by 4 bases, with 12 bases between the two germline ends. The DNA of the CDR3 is TGTGCCATCAGTGAGTCGAGTGAGGAACGCACTGAAGCTTTCTTT. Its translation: CAISESSEERTEAFF.

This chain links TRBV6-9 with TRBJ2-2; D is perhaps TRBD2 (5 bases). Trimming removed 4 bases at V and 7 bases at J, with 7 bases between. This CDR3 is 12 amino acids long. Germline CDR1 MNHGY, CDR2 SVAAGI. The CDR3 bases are TGTGCCAGCAGTTCCGCGGGCGGGGAGCTGTTTTTT. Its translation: CASSSAGGELFF.

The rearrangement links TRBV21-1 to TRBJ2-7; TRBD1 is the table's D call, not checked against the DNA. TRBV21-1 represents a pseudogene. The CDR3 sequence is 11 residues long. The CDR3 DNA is TGTGTCAACCACAGGGTAGGGGAGCAGTACGTC. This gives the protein CVNHRVGEQYV.

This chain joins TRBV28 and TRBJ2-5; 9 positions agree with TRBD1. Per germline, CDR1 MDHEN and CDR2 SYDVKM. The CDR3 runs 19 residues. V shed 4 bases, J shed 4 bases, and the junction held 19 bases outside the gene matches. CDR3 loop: CASSYDRGAPFPIRETQYF. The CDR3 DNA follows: TGTGCCAGCAGTTACGACAGGGGGGCACCGTTCCCAATCCGAGAGACCCAGTACTTC.

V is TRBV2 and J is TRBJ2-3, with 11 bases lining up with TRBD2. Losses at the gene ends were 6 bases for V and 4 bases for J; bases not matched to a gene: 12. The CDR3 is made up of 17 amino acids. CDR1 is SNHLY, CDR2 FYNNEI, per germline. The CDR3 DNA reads TGTGCCAGCAGGCAGTGGGCGACTAGCGGGGACCCAGATACGCAGTATTTT. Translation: CASRQWATSGDPDTQYF.

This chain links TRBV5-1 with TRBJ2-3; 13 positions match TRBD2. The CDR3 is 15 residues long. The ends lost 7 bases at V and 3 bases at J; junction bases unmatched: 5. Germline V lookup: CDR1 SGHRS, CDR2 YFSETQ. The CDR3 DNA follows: TGCGCCAGCCGGACTAGCGGGAGTCCGACAGATACGCAGTATTTT. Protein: CASRTSGSPTDTQYF.

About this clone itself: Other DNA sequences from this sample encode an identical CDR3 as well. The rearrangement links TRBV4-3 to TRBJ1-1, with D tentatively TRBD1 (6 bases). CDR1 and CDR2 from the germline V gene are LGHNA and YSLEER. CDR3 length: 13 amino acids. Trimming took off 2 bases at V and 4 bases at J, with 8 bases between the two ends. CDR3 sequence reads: CASSQRGGTEAFF. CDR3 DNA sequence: TGCGCCAGCAGCCAAAGGGGGGGCACTGAAGCTTTCTTT.

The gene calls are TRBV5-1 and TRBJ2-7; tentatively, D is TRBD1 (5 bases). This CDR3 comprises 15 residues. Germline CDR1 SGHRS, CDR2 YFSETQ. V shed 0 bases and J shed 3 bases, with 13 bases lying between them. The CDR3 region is CASSLEPGSGYEQYF. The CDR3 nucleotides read TGCGCCAGCAGCTTGGAACCAGGGTCAGGCTACGAGCAGTACTTC.

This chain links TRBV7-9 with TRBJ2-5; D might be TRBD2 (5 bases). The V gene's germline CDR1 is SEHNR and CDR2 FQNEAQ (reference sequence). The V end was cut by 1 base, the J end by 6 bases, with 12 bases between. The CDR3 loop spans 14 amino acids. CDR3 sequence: CASSLGRTPKTQYF. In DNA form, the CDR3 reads TGTGCCAGCAGCTTAGGACGGACTCCGAAGACCCAGTACTTC.

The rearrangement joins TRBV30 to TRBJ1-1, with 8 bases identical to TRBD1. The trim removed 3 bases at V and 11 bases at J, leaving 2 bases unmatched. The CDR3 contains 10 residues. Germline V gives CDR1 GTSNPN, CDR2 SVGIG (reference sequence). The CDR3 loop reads CAWRDREAFF. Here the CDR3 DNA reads TGTGCCTGGAGGGACAGGGAGGCTTTCTTT.

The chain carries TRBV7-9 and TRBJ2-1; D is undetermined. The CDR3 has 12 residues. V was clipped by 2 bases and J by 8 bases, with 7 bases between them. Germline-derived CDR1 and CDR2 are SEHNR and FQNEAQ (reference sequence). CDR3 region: CASSLSTDEQFF. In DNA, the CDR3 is TGTGCCAGCAGCTTAAGCACGGATGAGCAGTTCTTC. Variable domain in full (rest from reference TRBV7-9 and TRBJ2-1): DTGVSQNPRHKITKRGQNVTFRCDPISEHNRLYWYRQTLGQGPEFLTYFQNEAQLEKSRLLSDRFSAERPKGSFSTLEIQRTEQGDSAMYLCASSLSTDEQFFGPGTRLTVL.

For the CDR3, the DNA is TGTGCCAGCAGTAGTCGGGATCAGCCCCAGCATTTT. It specifies CASSSRDQPQHF. This chain joins TRBV6-4 and TRBJ1-5, with D unclear. CDR1 and CDR2 (germline): MRHNA, SNTAGT. V was shortened by 5 bases and J by 5 bases, with 7 bases between the two germline ends. This CDR3 region has 12 residues.

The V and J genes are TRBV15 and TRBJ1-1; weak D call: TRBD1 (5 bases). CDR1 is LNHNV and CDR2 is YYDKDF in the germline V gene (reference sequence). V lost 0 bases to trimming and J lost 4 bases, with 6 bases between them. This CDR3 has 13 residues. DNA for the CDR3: TGTGCCACCAGCAGAGATAGGGGCACTGAAGCTTTCTTT. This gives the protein CATSRDRGTEAFF. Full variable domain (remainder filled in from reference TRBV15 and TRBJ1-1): DAMVIQNPRYQVTQFGKPVTLSCSQTLNHNVMYWYQQKSSQAPKLLFHYYDKDFNNEADTPDNFQSRRPNTSFCFLDIRSPGLGDTAMYLCATSRDRGTEAFFGQGTRLTVV.

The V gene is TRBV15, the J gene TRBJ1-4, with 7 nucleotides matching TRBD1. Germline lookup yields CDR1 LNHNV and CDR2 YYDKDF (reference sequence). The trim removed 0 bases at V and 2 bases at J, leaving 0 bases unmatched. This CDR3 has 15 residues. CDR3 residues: CATSREQGTNEKLFF. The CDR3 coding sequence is TGTGCCACCAGCAGAGAACAGGGGACTAATGAAAAACTGTTTTTT.

The CDR3 nucleotides read TGTGCCAGCAGCCAGGACAGGGCATCTGGAAACACCATATATTTT. Its translation: CASSQDRASGNTIYF. The gene calls are TRBV7-7 and TRBJ1-3, with 8 bases that match TRBD1. In germline, CDR1 is SSHAT, CDR2 FNYEAQ (reference sequence). The CDR3 loop spans 15 amino acids. V was clipped by 5 bases and J by 1 base; unmatched bases: 4.